This T cell receptor beta chain appears in the sequencing data of a study of Ad26.COV2.S vaccination and SARS-CoV-2 variants. As for the study in general: In the study, Ad26.COV2.S was injected intramuscularly once, or twice 56 days apart. Findings of the study overall: Vaccine and placebo recipients had comparable breadth of non-spike TCRs.

Germline V gives CDR1 MGHDK, CDR2 SYGVNS. The CDR3 contains 15 residues. With 3 bases removed from V and 4 bases from J, the gap between germline ends came to 15 bases. Documented treatment: some 19 received Ad26.COV2.S at low or high dose, single or two shots; several received placebo; per-sample allocation not given. The samples date from day 63 after the first vaccine or placebo injection. In Boston, an adult donor aged 18-55 years took part. About this clone itself: Its antigen remains unidentified.

Profiling relied on immunoSEQ multiplex PCR, and the TCRdb table lists in-frame clones only, not all of them. The table lists around 400,000 clones, approximately 83% of them singletons. Here the sequenced sample was peripheral blood, taken in a trial of Ad26.COV2.S vaccine versus placebo. The V and J genes are TRBV25-1 and TRBJ1-2; possibly TRBD1 for D (6 bases). This TCR derives from a person between 18 and 59 years old who received the Ad26.COV2.S COVID-19 vaccine or a placebo. For the CDR3, the DNA is TGTGCCAGCAGTGACCCCGACGGGGGCAGCTATGGCTACACCTTC. Protein: CASSDPDGGSYGYTF.